The present T cell receptor (beta chain) was sequenced within a study of tumor and adjacent non-tumor tissue in lung cancer. Study context: Stage I to III disease affected roughly 10 men and 5 women aged 31 to 76. Findings and limits, study-wide: In normal lung, the top 100 clones were significantly more dominant than in tumor.

Three rounds of nested PCR, following a modified ARM-PCR protocol, produced the TCRbeta library. Via MiXCR, TCRdb re-called the multiplex PCR reads, giving one row per CDR3 protein. This table holds fewer than 55,000 distinct CDR3 sequences, 60% to 70% found once. RNA was extracted from bulk tissue without any cell sorting. More than 3 cm separated this lung sample from the edge of the tumor. Newly diagnosed lung cancer patients had thoracic surgery in China, August–late 2014, without prior chemotherapy. Germline CDR1 reads MNHNY; CDR2 reads SVGAGI (reference sequence). V lost 8 bases, J lost 3 bases, and 10 bases lay in between. This CDR3 has 12 amino acids. This clonotype occurred many times. As yet, its antigen is unknown.

The chain is built from TRBV6-6 and TRBJ1-1, with D possibly matching TRBD1 (6 bases). The origin of this receptor is a woman in her 40s with non-small cell lung cancer. Sequencing was done on a sample of distant non-tumor lung tissue. CDR3 coding DNA: TGTGCCAGCCACAGGGAGGACACTGAAGCTTTCTTT. Its translation is CASHREDTEAFF.